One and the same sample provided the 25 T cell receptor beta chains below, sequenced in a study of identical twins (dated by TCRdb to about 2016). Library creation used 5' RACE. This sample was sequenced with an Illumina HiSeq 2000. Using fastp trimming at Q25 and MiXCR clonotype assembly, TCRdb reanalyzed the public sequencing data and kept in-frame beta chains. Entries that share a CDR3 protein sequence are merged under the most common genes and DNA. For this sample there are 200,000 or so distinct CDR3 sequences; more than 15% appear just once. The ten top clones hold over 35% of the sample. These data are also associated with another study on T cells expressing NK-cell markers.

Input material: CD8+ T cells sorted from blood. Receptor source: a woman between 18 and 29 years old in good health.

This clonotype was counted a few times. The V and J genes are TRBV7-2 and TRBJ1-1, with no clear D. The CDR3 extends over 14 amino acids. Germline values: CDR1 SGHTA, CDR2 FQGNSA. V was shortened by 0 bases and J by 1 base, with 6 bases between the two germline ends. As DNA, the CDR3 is TGTGCCAGCAGCTTAGCGTCAGGGAACACTGAAGCTTTCTTT. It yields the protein CASSLASGNTEAFF.

The CDR3 DNA is TGTGCCAGCAGCCAAGTAGGGGACTTTGAGCAGTTCTTC. As protein: CASSQVGDFEQFF. The genes are TRBV3-1 and TRBJ2-1; weak D call: TRBD2 (6 bases). CDR1 is LGHDT, CDR2 YNNKEL, per germline (reference sequence). This CDR3 is built from 13 residues. The V end was cut by 1 base, the J end by 9 bases, with 10 bases between.

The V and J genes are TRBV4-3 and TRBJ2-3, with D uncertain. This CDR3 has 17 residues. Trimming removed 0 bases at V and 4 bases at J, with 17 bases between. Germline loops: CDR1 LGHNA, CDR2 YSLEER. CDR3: CASSQDFLWRYADTQYF. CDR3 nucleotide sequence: TGCGCCAGCAGCCAAGATTTCCTCTGGAGATATGCAGATACGCAGTATTTT.

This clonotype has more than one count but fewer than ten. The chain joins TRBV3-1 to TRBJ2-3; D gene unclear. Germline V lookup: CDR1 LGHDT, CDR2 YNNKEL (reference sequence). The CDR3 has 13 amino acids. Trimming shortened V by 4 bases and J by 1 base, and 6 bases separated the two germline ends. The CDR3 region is CASSPDRTDTQYF. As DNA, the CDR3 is TGTGCCAGCAGCCCCGACCGCACAGATACGCAGTATTTT.

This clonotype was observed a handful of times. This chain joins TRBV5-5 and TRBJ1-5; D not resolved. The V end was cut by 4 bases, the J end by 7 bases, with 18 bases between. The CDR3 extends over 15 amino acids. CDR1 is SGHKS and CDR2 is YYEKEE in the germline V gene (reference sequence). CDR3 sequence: CASSHWGGMGQPQHF. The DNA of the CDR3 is TGTGCCAGCAGCCACTGGGGAGGGATGGGGCAGCCCCAGCATTTT.

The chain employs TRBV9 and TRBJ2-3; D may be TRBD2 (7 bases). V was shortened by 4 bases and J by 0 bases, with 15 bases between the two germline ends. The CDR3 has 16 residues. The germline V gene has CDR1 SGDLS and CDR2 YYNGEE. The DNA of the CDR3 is TGTGCCAGCAGCTTACTGGCGGGGGCAAGCACAGATACGCAGTATTTT. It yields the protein CASSLLAGASTDTQYF.

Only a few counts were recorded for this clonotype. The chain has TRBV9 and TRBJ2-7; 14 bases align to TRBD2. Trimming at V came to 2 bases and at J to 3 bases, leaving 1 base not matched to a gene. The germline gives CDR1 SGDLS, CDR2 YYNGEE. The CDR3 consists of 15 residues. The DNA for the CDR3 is TGTGCCAGCAGCGTCGGGACTAGCGGGGGCTACGAGCAGTACTTC. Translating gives CASSVGTSGGYEQYF.

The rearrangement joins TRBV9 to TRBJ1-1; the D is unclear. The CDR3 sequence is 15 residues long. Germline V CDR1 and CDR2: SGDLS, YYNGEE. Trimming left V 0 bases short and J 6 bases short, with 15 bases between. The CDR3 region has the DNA TGTGCCAGCAGCGTAGGGGCAGATGAATTCCCTGAAGCTTTCTTT. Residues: CASSVGADEFPEAFF.

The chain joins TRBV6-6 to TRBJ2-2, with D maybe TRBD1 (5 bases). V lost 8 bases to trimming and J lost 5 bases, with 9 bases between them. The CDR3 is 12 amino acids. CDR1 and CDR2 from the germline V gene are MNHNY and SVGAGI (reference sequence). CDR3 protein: CASQGGTGELFF. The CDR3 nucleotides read TGTGCCAGCCAGGGTGGTACCGGGGAGCTGTTTTTT.

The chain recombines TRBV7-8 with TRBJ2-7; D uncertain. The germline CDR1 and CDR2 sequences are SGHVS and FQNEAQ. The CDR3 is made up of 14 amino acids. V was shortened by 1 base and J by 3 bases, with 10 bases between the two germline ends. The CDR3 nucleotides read TGTGCCAGCAGCTTAGGGCAGCCCATCTACGAGCAGTACTTC. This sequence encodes CASSLGQPIYEQYF.

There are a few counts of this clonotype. The CDR3 region has the DNA TGTGCCAGCAGTTTGATAAAAGAGACCCAGTACTTC. Translation: CASSLIKETQYF. The V call is TRBV12-3 or TRBV12-4, the J call TRBJ2-5; unclear D gene. V was cut by 3 bases and J by 3 bases, with 5 bases left in between. The CDR3 length is 12 residues.

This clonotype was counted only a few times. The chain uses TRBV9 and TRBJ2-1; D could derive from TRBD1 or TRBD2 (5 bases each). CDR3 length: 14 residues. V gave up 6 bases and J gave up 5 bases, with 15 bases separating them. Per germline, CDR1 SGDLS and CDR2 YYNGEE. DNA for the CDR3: TGTGCCAGCACCCTCGGGACGTCTAACAATGAGCAGTTCTTC. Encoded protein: CASTLGTSNNEQFF.

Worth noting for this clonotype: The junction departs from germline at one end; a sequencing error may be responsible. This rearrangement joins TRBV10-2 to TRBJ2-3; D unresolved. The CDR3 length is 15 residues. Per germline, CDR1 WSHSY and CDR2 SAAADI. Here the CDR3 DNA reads TGCGCCAGCAGGGAGTCGGACCGTGCGGCGGATACGCAGTATTTT. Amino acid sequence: CASRESDRAADTQYF.

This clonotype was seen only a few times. The CDR3 reads CASSPSGVHYGYTF. In nucleotides, the CDR3 is TGTGCCAGCAGTCCGAGCGGGGTCCACTATGGCTACACCTTC. The chain employs TRBV6-1 and TRBJ1-2; D uncertain. This CDR3 is built from 14 residues. V was pared by 5 bases and J by 3 bases, with 13 bases between. Per germline, CDR1 MNHNS and CDR2 SASEGT.

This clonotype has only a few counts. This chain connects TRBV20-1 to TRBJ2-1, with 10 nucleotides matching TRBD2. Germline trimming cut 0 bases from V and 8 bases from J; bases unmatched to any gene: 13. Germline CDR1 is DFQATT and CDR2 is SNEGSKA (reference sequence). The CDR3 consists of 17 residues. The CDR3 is CSAREFTSGALIDEQFF. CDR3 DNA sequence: TGCAGTGCTAGAGAGTTTACTAGCGGGGCACTTATAGATGAGCAGTTCTTC.

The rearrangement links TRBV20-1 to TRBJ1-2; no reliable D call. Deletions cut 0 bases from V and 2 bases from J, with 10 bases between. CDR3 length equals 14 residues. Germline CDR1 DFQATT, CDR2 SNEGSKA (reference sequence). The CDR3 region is CSARDFWGNYGYTF. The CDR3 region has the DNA TGCAGTGCTAGAGATTTTTGGGGAAACTATGGCTACACCTTC.

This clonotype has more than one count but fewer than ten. CDR3 sequence (DNA): TGTGCCAGCAACCAGGTGGCTGGGCCCGCGAGTAGCGGGAGCTACAATGAGCAGTTCTTC. It is translated as CASNQVAGPASSGSYNEQFF. The rearrangement links TRBV3-1 to TRBJ2-1, with TRBD2 matching 9 bases. This CDR3 is built from 20 residues. The germline V gene has CDR1 LGHDT and CDR2 YNNKEL (reference sequence). Unmatched junction bases numbered 22, after V lost 7 bases and J lost 3 bases.

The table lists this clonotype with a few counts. The CDR3 protein is CASETGTSGNNEQFF. For the CDR3, the DNA is TGTGCCAGTGAGACCGGGACTAGCGGTAACAATGAGCAGTTCTTC. The chain uses TRBV27 and TRBJ2-1; 11 bases fit TRBD2. Losses at the gene ends were 9 bases for V and 5 bases for J; bases not matched to a gene: 9. This CDR3 spans 15 amino acids. Germline V gene lookup returns CDR1 MNHEY and CDR2 SMNVEV (reference sequence).

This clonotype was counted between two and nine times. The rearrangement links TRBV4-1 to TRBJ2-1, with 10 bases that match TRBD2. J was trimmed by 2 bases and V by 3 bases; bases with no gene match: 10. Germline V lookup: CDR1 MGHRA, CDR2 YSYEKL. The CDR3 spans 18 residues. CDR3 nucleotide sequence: TGCGCCAGCAGCCATCAAAAAAATAGCGGGGGGACCTACAATGAGCAGTTCTTC. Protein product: CASSHQKNSGGTYNEQFF.

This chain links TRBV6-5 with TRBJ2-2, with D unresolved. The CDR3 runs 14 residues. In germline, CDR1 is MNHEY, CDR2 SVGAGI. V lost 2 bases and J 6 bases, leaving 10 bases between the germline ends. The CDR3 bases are TGTGCCAGCAGTTACCCCGGTGCGTCCGGGGAGCTGTTTTTT. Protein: CASSYPGASGELFF.

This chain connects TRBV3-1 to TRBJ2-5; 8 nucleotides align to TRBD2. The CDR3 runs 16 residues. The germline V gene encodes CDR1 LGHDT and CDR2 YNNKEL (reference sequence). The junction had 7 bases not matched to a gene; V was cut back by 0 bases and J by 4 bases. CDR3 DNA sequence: TGTGCCAGCAGCCAAGATGGAGCGGGGGATGGAGAGACCCAGTACTTC. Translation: CASSQDGAGDGETQYF.

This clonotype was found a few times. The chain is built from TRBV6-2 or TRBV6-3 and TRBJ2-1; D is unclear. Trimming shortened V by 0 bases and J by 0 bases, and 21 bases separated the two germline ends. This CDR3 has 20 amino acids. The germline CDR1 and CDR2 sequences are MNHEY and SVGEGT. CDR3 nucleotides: TGTGCCAGCAGTTACTCGAAACAGCCACTTCATAAAAGCTCCTACAATGAGCAGTTCTTC. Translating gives CASSYSKQPLHKSSYNEQFF.

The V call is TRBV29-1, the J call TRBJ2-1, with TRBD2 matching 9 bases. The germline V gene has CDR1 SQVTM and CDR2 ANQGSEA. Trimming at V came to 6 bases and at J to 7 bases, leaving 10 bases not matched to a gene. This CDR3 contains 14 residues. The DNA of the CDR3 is TGCAGCGTAGGGGCGCGGGGGGGGCTTAATGAGCAGTTCTTC. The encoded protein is CSVGARGGLNEQFF.

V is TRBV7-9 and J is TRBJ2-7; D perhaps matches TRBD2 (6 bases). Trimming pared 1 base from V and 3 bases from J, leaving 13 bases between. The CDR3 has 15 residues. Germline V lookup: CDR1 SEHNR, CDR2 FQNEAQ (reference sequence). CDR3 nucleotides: TGTGCCAGCAGCTTAGGGGCGGGGCAGGTCTACGAGCAGTACTTC. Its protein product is CASSLGAGQVYEQYF.

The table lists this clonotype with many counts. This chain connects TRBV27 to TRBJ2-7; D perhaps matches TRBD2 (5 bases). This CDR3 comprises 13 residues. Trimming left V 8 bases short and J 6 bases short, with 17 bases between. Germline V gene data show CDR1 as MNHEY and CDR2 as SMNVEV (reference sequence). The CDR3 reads CASGPGLAAEQYF. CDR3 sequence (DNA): TGTGCCAGCGGCCCCGGACTCGCGGCCGAGCAGTACTTC.